This T cell receptor (beta chain) was profiled in a study of T cells after yellow fever vaccination. A universal primer site and UMIs were added as TCR cDNA was made by 5'RACE template switching. TCRdb called the 5' RACE reads again in MiXCR, with one record for every CDR3 protein. The sample records around 180,000 distinct CDR3 sequences, 5.5% to 7.5% being singletons. Germline CDR1 and CDR2: MNHNS and SASEGT. The CDR3 is made up of 17 amino acids. V was shortened by 4 bases and J by 1 base, with 14 bases between the two germline ends. This clonotype was seen only a few times. Antigen specificity is unknown. General study findings and limits: When the response was secondary, it was weaker but reached its peak faster, day 5 versus 15. Most primary-vaccination clones recurred post-booster (around 95% CD4, around 86% CD8).

This sample comprised CD4+ T cells sorted from PBMCs, obtained on the day of the first yellow fever vaccination. The rearrangement joins TRBV6-1 to TRBJ1-6; D is unclear. This sequence was found in a man between 18 and 35 years old who received the YFV17D yellow fever vaccine. This CDR3 reads CASSGLGLWSYNSPLHF. In DNA form, the CDR3 reads TGTGCCAGCAGTGGGTTGGGCCTGTGGTCCTATAATTCACCCCTCCACTTT.